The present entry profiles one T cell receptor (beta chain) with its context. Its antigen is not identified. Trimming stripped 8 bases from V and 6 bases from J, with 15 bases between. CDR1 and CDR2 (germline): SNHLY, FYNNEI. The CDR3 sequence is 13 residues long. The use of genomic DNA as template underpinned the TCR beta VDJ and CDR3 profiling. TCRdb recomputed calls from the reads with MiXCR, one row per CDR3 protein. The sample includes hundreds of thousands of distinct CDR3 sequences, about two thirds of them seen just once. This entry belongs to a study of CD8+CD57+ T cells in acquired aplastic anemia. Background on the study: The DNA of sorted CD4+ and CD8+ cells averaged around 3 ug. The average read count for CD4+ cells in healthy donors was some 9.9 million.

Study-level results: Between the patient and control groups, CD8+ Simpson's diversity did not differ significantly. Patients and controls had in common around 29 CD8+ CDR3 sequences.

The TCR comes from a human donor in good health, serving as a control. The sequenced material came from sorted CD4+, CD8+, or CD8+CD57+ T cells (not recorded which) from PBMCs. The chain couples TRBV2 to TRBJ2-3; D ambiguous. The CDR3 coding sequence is TGTGCCAGCCTAACATACGTTCGGGATACGCAGTATTTT. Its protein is CASLTYVRDTQYF.